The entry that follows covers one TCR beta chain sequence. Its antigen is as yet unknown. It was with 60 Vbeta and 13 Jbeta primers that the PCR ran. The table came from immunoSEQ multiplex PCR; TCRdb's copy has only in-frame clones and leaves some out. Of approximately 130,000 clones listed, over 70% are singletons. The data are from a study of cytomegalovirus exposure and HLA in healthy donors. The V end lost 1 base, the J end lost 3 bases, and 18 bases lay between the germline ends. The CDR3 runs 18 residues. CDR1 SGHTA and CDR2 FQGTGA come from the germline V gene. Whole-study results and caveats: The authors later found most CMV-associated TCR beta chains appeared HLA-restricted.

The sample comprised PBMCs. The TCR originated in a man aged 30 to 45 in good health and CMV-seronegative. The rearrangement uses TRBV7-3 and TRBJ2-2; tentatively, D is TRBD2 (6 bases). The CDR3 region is CASSLIDASESDTGELFF. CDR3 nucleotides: TGTGCCAGCAGCTTAATTGACGCTAGCGAGAGCGACACCGGGGAGCTGTTTTTT.